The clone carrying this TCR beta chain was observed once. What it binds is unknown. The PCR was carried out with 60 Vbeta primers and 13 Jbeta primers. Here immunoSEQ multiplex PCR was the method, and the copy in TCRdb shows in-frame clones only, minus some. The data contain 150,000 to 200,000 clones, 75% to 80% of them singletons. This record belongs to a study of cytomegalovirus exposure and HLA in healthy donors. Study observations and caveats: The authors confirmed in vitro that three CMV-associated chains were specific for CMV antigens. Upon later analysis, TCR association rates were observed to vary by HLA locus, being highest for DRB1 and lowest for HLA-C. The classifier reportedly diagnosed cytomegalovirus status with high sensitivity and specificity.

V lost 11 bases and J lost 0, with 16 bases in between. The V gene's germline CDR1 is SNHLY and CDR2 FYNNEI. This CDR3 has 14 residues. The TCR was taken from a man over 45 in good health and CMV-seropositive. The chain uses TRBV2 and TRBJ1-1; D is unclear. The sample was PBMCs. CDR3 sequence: CACSYTGMNTEAFF. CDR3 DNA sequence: TGTGCCTGCTCATATACGGGGATGAACACTGAAGCTTTCTTT.